The next 23 T cell receptor beta chains were all read from a single sample in a study of blood T cell repertoires in COVID-19 (dated by TCRdb to 2018 to 2021). The library was produced with the immunoSEQ multiplex PCR assay. Here the immuneACCESS table is served through TCRdb, limited to in-frame sequences with V and J called. Missing clones are a known gap in these copies; in checked studies unresolved V genes cover under half, and the rest lacks a known reason. The sample has hundreds of thousands of clones on record, 86% of them singletons. The ten biggest clones cover almost 1.5% of the sample. The sample was peripheral blood. These receptors all come from a woman aged 30 to 39 with active or convalescent COVID-19.

V and J are TRBV5-4 and TRBJ2-3; 13 positions agree with TRBD2. Germline-derived CDR1 and CDR2 are SGHNT and YYREEE (reference sequence). This CDR3 spans 16 amino acids. V shed 4 bases, J shed 2 bases, and the junction held 4 bases outside the gene matches. The CDR3 DNA follows: TGTGCCAGCAGCGTGGGACTAGCGGGGTACACAGATACGCAGTATTTT. Protein product: CASSVGLAGYTDTQYF. The full variable domain, with the rest looked up from reference TRBV5-4 and TRBJ2-3, is ETGVTQSPTHLIKTRGQQVTLRCSSQSGHNTVSWYQQALGQGPQFIFQYYREEENGRGNFPPRFSGLQFPNYSSELNVNALELDDSALYLCASSVGLAGYTDTQYFGPGTRLTVL.

This sequence joins TRBV14 and TRBJ2-1; 11 bases map to TRBD2. Germline trimming cut 4 bases from V and 12 bases from J; bases unmatched to any gene: 5. There are 13 residues in the CDR3. Germline V CDR1 and CDR2: SGHDN, FVKESK. The CDR3 here is CASSRPGTSGQFF. DNA of the CDR3: TGTGCCAGCAGCCGACCTGGGACTAGCGGGCAGTTCTTC.

The chain couples TRBV7-8 to TRBJ1-2; TRBD1 agrees at 8 bases. The CDR3 totals 15 residues. V was clipped by 4 bases and J by 3 bases; unmatched bases: 7. CDR1 and CDR2 (germline): SGHVS, FQNEAQ. The CDR3 bases are TGTGCCAGCAGCTCCCAGGGGGCCGGGGACTATGGCTACACCTTC. Residues: CASSSQGAGDYGYTF.

V and J are TRBV20-1 and TRBJ2-7; maybe TRBD1 (6 bases). This CDR3 comprises 14 residues. V lost 3 bases and J lost 0, with 12 bases in between. Germline V lookup: CDR1 DFQATT, CDR2 SNEGSKA (reference sequence). As DNA, the CDR3 is TGCAGTGCTAGTGGGGGCTCCGGCTCCTACGAGCAGTACTTC. Protein sequence: CSASGGSGSYEQYF.

The J gene is TRBJ1-2, the V gene TRBV7-2; 9 bases are shared with TRBD1. This CDR3 is 13 amino acids long. J was trimmed by 6 bases and V by 5 bases; bases with no gene match: 4. The germline CDR1 and CDR2 sequences are SGHTA and FQGNSA. CDR3 amino acids: CASSRDRVNGYTF. The CDR3 bases are TGTGCCAGCAGCCGGGACAGGGTCAATGGCTACACCTTC. Supplemented by reference TRBV7-2 and TRBJ1-2, the full variable domain reads GAGVSQSPSNKVTEKGKDVELRCDPISGHTALYWYRQSLGQGLEFLIYFQGNSAPDKSGLPSDRFSAERTGGSVSTLTIQRTQQEDSAVYLCASSRDRVNGYTFGSGTRLTVV.

For the CDR3, the DNA is TGTGCCAGCTCACCCCGACCGAACTTACGGGAGACAGATACGCAGTATTTT. Its translation is CASSPRPNLRETDTQYF. The J gene is TRBJ2-3, the V gene TRBV18; D is possibly TRBD2 (6 bases). Trimming cost V 3 bases and J 3 bases, with 19 bases left between them. The CDR3 loop spans 17 amino acids. Germline CDR1 KGHSH, CDR2 LQKENI.

This clone was counted between two and nine times. The CDR3 nucleotides read TGTGCCAGCAGTTTTGCGGGGCCTACAGATACGCAGTATTTT. Translated, it gives CASSFAGPTDTQYF. The rearrangement joins TRBV27 to TRBJ2-3; the D gene is possibly TRBD2 (6 bases). Trimming took off 3 bases at V and 3 bases at J, with 10 bases between the two ends. There are 14 residues in the CDR3. Germline V CDR1 and CDR2: MNHEY, SMNVEV (reference sequence).

A single count supports this clone. The rearrangement links TRBV6-5 to TRBJ2-7; 10 bases are shared with TRBD2. The germline V gene encodes CDR1 MNHEY and CDR2 SVGAGI. This CDR3 contains 11 residues. V was pared by 6 bases and J by 13 bases, with 6 bases of the junction left unmatched. In DNA, the CDR3 is TGTGCCAGCAGAACCGGGACTAGCGACTACTTC. Amino acids: CASRTGTSDYF.

The J gene is TRBJ2-2, the V gene TRBV3-1 (or the pseudogene TRBV3-2); TRBD2 matches 13 bases. This CDR3 is built from 15 residues. V dropped 3 bases and J dropped 7; count of bases not matched to a gene: 2. CDR1 and CDR2 (germline): LGHDT, YNNKEL (reference sequence). CDR3 nucleotide sequence: TGTGCCAGCAGCCAGCGGACTAGCGGGGGCGGGGAGCTGTTTTTT. Translated, it gives CASSQRTSGGGELFF.

This clone was detected a few times. This sequence joins TRBV6-5 and TRBJ1-4; 7 positions match TRBD1. The CDR3 is 14 residues long. V gave up 8 bases and J gave up 6 bases; unmatched junction bases: 9. Germline CDR1 and CDR2: MNHEY and SVGAGI. This CDR3 is CASQTGTDDEKLFF. In nucleotides, the CDR3 is TGTGCCAGCCAAACCGGGACAGACGATGAAAAACTGTTTTTT.

In this sample, this clone turned up once. The chain has TRBV29-1 and TRBJ1-1, with 8 bases that match TRBD1. Per the germline V gene, CDR1 is SQVTM and CDR2 is ANQGSEA. The length of the CDR3 is 19 residues. V was clipped by 1 base and J by 3 bases; unmatched bases: 19. The CDR3 DNA reads TGCAGCGTTGAAGTCATACCGACAGGGGACACGCTCATTTACACTGAAGCTTTCTTT. It specifies CSVEVIPTGDTLIYTEAFF.

V usage is TRBV6-6 and J usage is TRBJ1-1, with 8 nucleotides matching TRBD1. CDR1 and CDR2 (germline): MNHNY, SVGAGI (reference sequence). The CDR3 is 15 amino acids. V lost 2 bases to trimming and J lost 0 bases; unmatched junction nucleotides: 2. The CDR3 region has the DNA TGTGCCAGCAGTTACCTACAGGGGGTGAACACTGAAGCTTTCTTT. Translating gives CASSYLQGVNTEAFF.

The chain employs TRBV7-9 and TRBJ1-5; 8 bases agree with TRBD1. The CDR3 loop spans 13 amino acids. V lost 5 bases and J lost 5; bases outside the gene matches: 2. CDR1 is SEHNR, CDR2 FQNEAQ, per germline (reference sequence). Here the CDR3 DNA reads TGTGCCAGCAGCACACAGGGGGATCAGCCCCAGCATTTT. Translating it yields CASSTQGDQPQHF.

V gene TRBV3-1 (or the pseudogene TRBV3-2) combines with J gene TRBJ1-5; 9 bases agree with TRBD1. The CDR3 totals 16 residues. CDR1 and CDR2 (germline): LGHDT, YNNKEL (reference sequence). The V and J ends lost 1 base and 6 bases, in that order; junction bases with no gene match: 7. CDR3 coding DNA: TGTGCCAGCAGCCAAGGGGGACAGGGTTTTGGTCAGCCCCAGCATTTT. Translating gives CASSQGGQGFGQPQHF.

For this clone: This CDR3 is also generated by other DNA sequences in the sample. The rearrangement links TRBV5-6 to TRBJ1-4; TRBD1 matches 7 bases. The length of the CDR3 is 14 residues. Trimming removed 1 base from V and 7 bases from J; junction bases left unmatched: 4. Germline assignment: CDR1 SGHDT and CDR2 YYEEEE. CDR3 sequence reads: CASSLRQGGEKLFF. The CDR3 DNA is TGTGCCAGCAGCTTGCGACAGGGAGGTGAAAAACTGTTTTTT.

J is TRBJ2-7 and V is TRBV6-5; 12 bases fit TRBD2. Germline values: CDR1 MNHEY, CDR2 SVGAGI. The length of the CDR3 is 15 residues. The J segment lost 5 bases and the V segment lost 5 bases, leaving 7 bases of the junction unmatched. CDR3 region: CASSPASGRANEQYF. The CDR3 nucleotides read TGTGCCAGCAGTCCTGCTAGCGGGAGGGCGAACGAGCAGTACTTC.

This clone was seen a few times. This sequence joins TRBV3-1 (or the pseudogene TRBV3-2) and TRBJ2-7; tentative D call: TRBD1 (5 bases). The CDR3 length is 13 residues. Looked up from germline, CDR1 is LGHDT and CDR2 is YNNKEL (reference sequence). The ends were cut back, 5 bases at V and 3 bases at J, with 11 bases in the middle. The CDR3 DNA reads TGTGCCAGCAGCAACCTTCAGGGCTACGAGCAGTACTTC. Translation gives CASSNLQGYEQYF.

This clone is a singleton in its sample. The rearrangement joins TRBV5-1 to TRBJ1-2; D may be TRBD1 (6 bases). The CDR3 sequence is 15 residues long. CDR1 SGHRS and CDR2 YFSETQ come from the germline V gene. The V gene lost 1 base and the J gene lost 5 bases, with 15 bases spanning the gap. For the CDR3, the DNA is TGCGCCAGCAGCTTGAGTTCAGGGGCATTGTATGGCTACACCTTC. It is translated as CASSLSSGALYGYTF.

The V and J genes are TRBV10-2 and TRBJ1-2, with a weak D call TRBD1 (6 bases). Germline lookup yields CDR1 WSHSY and CDR2 SAAADI. V was shortened by 2 bases and J by 1 base, with 8 bases between the two germline ends. The CDR3 loop spans 14 amino acids. This chain's CDR3 is CASSEGGSNYGYTF. Here the CDR3 DNA reads TGCGCCAGCAGTGAGGGGGGCAGTAACTATGGCTACACCTTC.

This clone has a single count. This sequence joins TRBV10-1 and TRBJ1-5; D perhaps matches TRBD1 (5 bases). The V and J ends lost 7 bases and 4 bases respectively, with 14 bases between them. CDR3 size: 14 residues. CDR1 is WNHNN, CDR2 SYGVQD, per germline (reference sequence). CDR3 sequence reads: CASIRQPTNQPQHF. DNA of the CDR3: TGCGCCAGCATAAGACAGCCAACAAATCAGCCCCAGCATTTT.

The chain links TRBV18 to TRBJ1-1; a weak D match, TRBD1 (6 bases). The germline CDR1 and CDR2 sequences are KGHSH and LQKENI. V was cut by 4 bases and J by 4 bases, with 13 bases left in between. This CDR3 is 14 amino acids long. The CDR3 bases are TGTGCCAGCTCACATACGGGGGGGCGCACTGAAGCTTTCTTT. As protein: CASSHTGGRTEAFF.

V is TRBV19 and J is TRBJ1-6, with D possibly matching TRBD1 (5 bases). Germline V gene data show CDR1 as LNHDA and CDR2 as SQIVND (reference sequence). V was clipped by 5 bases and J by 9 bases, with 14 bases between them. The CDR3 extends over 14 amino acids. The CDR3 loop reads CASSPSGLSSPLHF. Written as DNA, the CDR3 is TGTGCCAGTAGTCCCTCGGGACTGAGTTCACCCCTCCACTTT.

The chain employs TRBV11-2 and TRBJ1-6, with D maybe TRBD1 (5 bases). Germline values: CDR1 SGHAT, CDR2 FQNNGV. The V and J ends lost 1 base and 6 bases respectively, with 7 bases between them. The CDR3 has 14 amino acids. The CDR3: CASSLGQLNSPLHF. CDR3 nucleotide sequence: TGTGCCAGCAGCTTAGGACAGCTTAATTCACCCCTCCACTTT.